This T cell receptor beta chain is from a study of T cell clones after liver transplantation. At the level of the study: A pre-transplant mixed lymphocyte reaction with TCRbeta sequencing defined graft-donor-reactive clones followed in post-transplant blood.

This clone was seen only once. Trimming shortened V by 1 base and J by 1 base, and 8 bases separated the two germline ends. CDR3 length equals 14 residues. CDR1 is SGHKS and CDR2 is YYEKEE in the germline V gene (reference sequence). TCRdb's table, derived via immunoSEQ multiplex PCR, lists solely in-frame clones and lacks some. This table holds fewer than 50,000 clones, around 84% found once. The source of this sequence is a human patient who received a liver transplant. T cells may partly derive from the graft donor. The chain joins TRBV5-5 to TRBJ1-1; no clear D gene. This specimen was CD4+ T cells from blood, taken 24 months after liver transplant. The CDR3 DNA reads TGTGCCAGCAGCTTGTCTTGGACGAACACTGAAGCTTTCTTT. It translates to CASSLSWTNTEAFF.